The 25 T cell receptor beta chains below all came from one sample that was sequenced in a study of blood T cell repertoires in COVID-19. Here immunoSEQ multiplex PCR was the method, and the copy in TCRdb shows in-frame clones only, minus some. The data show approximately 220,000 clones, roughly 80% seen once. The sample taken for sequencing was peripheral blood. The receptors were gathered from a woman aged 80 or over with acute or convalescent COVID-19.

This chain connects TRBV7-9 to TRBJ2-5; 9 bases line up with TRBD2. Germline lookup yields CDR1 SEHNR and CDR2 FQNEAQ (reference sequence). There are 15 residues in the CDR3. Trimming at V came to 5 bases and at J to 1 base, leaving 5 bases not matched to a gene. The CDR3 loop reads CASSAISGSQETQYF. The CDR3 bases are TGTGCCAGCAGCGCAATTAGCGGGAGCCAAGAGACCCAGTACTTC.

This clone was picked up one time. This rearrangement joins TRBV2 to TRBJ2-2; possible D gene TRBD2, 5 bases. Trimming removed 4 bases from V and 7 bases from J, with 13 bases in between. The germline V gene has CDR1 SNHLY and CDR2 FYNNEI. The CDR3 runs 14 residues. CDR3 in amino acids: CASSALEAVGELFF. The CDR3 nucleotides read TGTGCCAGCAGTGCCTTGGAAGCGGTCGGGGAGCTGTTTTTT. The full variable domain, with the rest looked up from reference TRBV2 and TRBJ2-2, is EPEVTQTPSHQVTQMGQEVILRCVPISNHLYFYWYRQILGQKVEFLVSFYNNEISEKSEIFDDQFSVERPDGSNFTLKIRSTKLEDSAMYFCASSALEAVGELFFGEGSRLTVL.

This clone was detected only a few times. The chain recombines TRBV28 with TRBJ2-1, with D perhaps TRBD2 (6 bases). This CDR3 is 11 amino acids long. Per the germline V gene, CDR1 is MDHEN and CDR2 is SYDVKM. Trimming took off 8 bases at V and 7 bases at J, with 9 bases between the two ends. The DNA for the CDR3 is TGTGCCAGCCGGAGGGAAAATGAGCAGTTCTTC. This gives the protein CASRRENEQFF.

The V and J genes are TRBV2 and TRBJ2-1; 9 bases align to TRBD2. CDR1 is SNHLY, CDR2 FYNNEI, per germline. The CDR3 spans 15 residues. V was clipped by 4 bases and J by 2 bases; unmatched bases: 3. CDR3 coding DNA: TGTGCCAGCAGTGTAGCGGGAGCCGCCTACAATGAGCAGTTCTTC. Translation: CASSVAGAAYNEQFF.

This chain connects TRBV10-3 to TRBJ2-1; TRBD2 aligns across 7 bases. Trimming took 4 bases from V and 8 from J; bases not matched to a gene: 11. The germline gives CDR1 ENHRY, CDR2 SYGVKD. This CDR3 has 15 residues. The CDR3 DNA sequence: TGTGCCATCAGTGGTGGGGGAGGGTTAGGGGATGAGCAGTTCTTC. This codes for CAISGGGGLGDEQFF.

The J gene is TRBJ2-2, the V gene TRBV11-3; TRBD1 matches at 7 bases. CDR1 SGHNT and CDR2 YENEEA come from the germline V gene. The CDR3 is 16 residues long. V lost 5 bases, J lost 4 bases, and 10 bases stayed unmatched. The CDR3, as DNA: TGTGCCAGCAGCCGCAAGACAGGGACGAGCACCGGGGAGCTGTTTTTT. Its protein is CASSRKTGTSTGELFF.

V and J are TRBV7-4 and TRBJ2-4; 7 bases fit TRBD2. The germline V gene encodes CDR1 SGHVT and CDR2 SQSDAQ. V lost 3 bases to trimming and J lost 5 bases; unmatched junction nucleotides: 13. The CDR3 is 17 residues long. The CDR3 region has the DNA TGTGCCAGCAGCTTTATGGCCTTTAGTCTAGCGGAAAACATTCAGTACTTC. Residues: CASSFMAFSLAENIQYF.

CDR3 DNA: TGTGCCAGCAGTTTAGTATCGGGTCAGCCCCAGCATTTT. Its protein is CASSLVSGQPQHF. The chain employs TRBV28 and TRBJ1-5; D gene uncertain. The V end lost 2 bases, the J end lost 6 bases, and 8 bases lay between the germline ends. Germline CDR1 MDHEN, CDR2 SYDVKM. This CDR3 spans 13 amino acids. Full variable domain (rest looked up from reference TRBV28 and TRBJ1-5): DVKVTQSSRYLVKRTGEKVFLECVQDMDHENMFWYRQDPGLGLRLIYFSYDVKMKEKGDIPEGYSVSREKKERFSLILESASTNQTSMYLCASSLVSGQPQHFGDGTRLSIL.

The rearrangement joins TRBV6-5 to TRBJ2-3, with TRBD2 identical over 7 bases. Looked up from germline, CDR1 is MNHEY and CDR2 is SVGAGI. After removal of 7 bases from V and 1 base from J, the junction contained 5 bases not matched to a gene. The CDR3 has 14 residues. Written as DNA, the CDR3 is TGTGCCAGCACCCTGGGGAGGGGCACAGATACGCAGTATTTT. It yields the protein CASTLGRGTDTQYF.

The CDR3: CASSLGLAGGRYYGYTF. The CDR3 DNA reads as TGCGCCAGCAGCTTGGGGTTAGCAGGGGGAAGGTACTATGGCTACACCTTC. This chain links TRBV5-1 with TRBJ1-2; TRBD1 agrees at 7 bases. Per germline, CDR1 SGHRS and CDR2 YFSETQ. The J segment lost 3 bases and the V segment lost 0 bases, leaving 11 bases of the junction unmatched. The CDR3 contains 17 residues. The variable domain in full, completed from reference TRBV5-1 and TRBJ1-2, reads KAGVTQTPRYLIKTRGQQVTLSCSPISGHRSVSWYQQTPGQGLQFLFEYFSETQRNKGNFPGRFSGRQFSNSRSEMNVSTLELGDSALYLCASSLGLAGGRYYGYTFGSGTRLTVV.

The chain employs TRBV3-1 (or the pseudogene TRBV3-2) and TRBJ1-1; D not certain. This CDR3 is built from 14 residues. The V end was cut by 1 base, the J end by 4 bases, with 10 bases between. Germline V lookup: CDR1 LGHDT, CDR2 YNNKEL (reference sequence). CDR3 amino acids: CASSQVGPTTEAFF. The CDR3 DNA reads TGTGCCAGCAGCCAAGTTGGGCCAACCACTGAAGCTTTCTTT.

This clone came up once. J is TRBJ2-2 and V is TRBV25-1; D is unresolved. Trimming stripped 11 bases from V and 0 bases from J, with 13 bases between. The germline V gene has CDR1 MGHDK and CDR2 SYGVNS. The CDR3 has 14 residues. In DNA, the CDR3 is TGTGCCTCCCACCCGACAACGAACACCGGGGAGCTGTTTTTT. Its translation is CASHPTTNTGELFF.

The rearrangement joins TRBV7-2 to TRBJ1-5, with 7 bases that match TRBD1. V lost 6 bases, J lost 7 bases, and 9 bases stayed unmatched. This CDR3 is built from 14 residues. Germline lookup yields CDR1 SGHTA and CDR2 FQGNSA. CDR3 in DNA: TGTGCCAGCAGACCACAGGGGCATTACCAGCCCCAGCATTTT. It translates to CASRPQGHYQPQHF.

V is TRBV7-3 and J is TRBJ2-1; D possibly corresponds to TRBD2 (5 bases). V lost 1 base and J 2 bases, leaving 6 bases between the germline ends. CDR1 and CDR2 from the germline V gene are SGHTA and FQGTGA. This CDR3 is 14 amino acids long. The CDR3 DNA reads TGTGCCAGCAGCTTAATCGGGGCCTACAATGAGCAGTTCTTC. Translated, it gives CASSLIGAYNEQFF.

The chain combines TRBV3-1 (or the pseudogene TRBV3-2) with TRBJ2-1; 11 nucleotides match TRBD2. The J segment lost 4 bases and the V segment lost 6 bases, leaving 8 bases of the junction unmatched. The CDR3 covers 16 residues. Per the germline V gene, CDR1 is LGHDT and CDR2 is YNNKEL (reference sequence). The CDR3 protein is CASSQPGTSGYNEQFF. For the CDR3, the DNA is TGTGCCAGCAGTCAACCCGGGACTAGCGGTTACAATGAGCAGTTCTTC.

The V and J genes are TRBV2 and TRBJ1-2, with 8 bases identical to TRBD1. V was pared by 2 bases and J by 4 bases, with 9 bases of the junction left unmatched. The CDR3 contains 16 residues. Germline V gives CDR1 SNHLY, CDR2 FYNNEI. The CDR3 reads CASSESDLGQVYGYTF. The CDR3 DNA follows: TGTGCCAGCAGTGAATCTGACTTGGGACAGGTCTATGGCTACACCTTC. The full variable domain, in which reference TRBV2 and TRBJ1-2 provide the parts outside the CDR3, is EPEVTQTPSHQVTQMGQEVILRCVPISNHLYFYWYRQILGQKVEFLVSFYNNEISEKSEIFDDQFSVERPDGSNFTLKIRSTKLEDSAMYFCASSESDLGQVYGYTFGSGTRLTVV.

The chain has TRBV2 and TRBJ1-1; D gene ambiguous. The V gene's germline CDR1 is SNHLY and CDR2 FYNNEI. V was trimmed by 2 bases and J by 3 bases, leaving 4 bases between them. The CDR3 contains 12 residues. CDR3 residues: CASSETDTEAFF. For the CDR3, the DNA is TGTGCCAGCAGTGAAACGGACACTGAAGCTTTCTTT.

The V call is TRBV6-4, the J call TRBJ2-7, with 8 bases lining up with TRBD1. The CDR3 consists of 14 residues. Germline V gene sequence: CDR1 MRHNA, CDR2 SNTAGT. J lost 2 bases, V lost 6 bases, and 6 bases had no gene match. Here the CDR3 reads CASRGDRPPYEQYF. CDR3 nucleotide sequence: TGTGCCAGCAGAGGGGACAGGCCCCCCTACGAGCAGTACTTC.

The chain carries TRBV3-1 (or the pseudogene TRBV3-2) and TRBJ2-7; D not certain. CDR1 is LGHDT, CDR2 YNNKEL, per germline (reference sequence). The CDR3 runs to 15 residues. Trimming removed 1 base from V and 0 bases from J, with 10 bases in between. The CDR3 loop reads CASSQVGASSYEQYF. CDR3 DNA: TGTGCCAGCAGCCAAGTGGGCGCGTCCTCCTACGAGCAGTACTTC.

This clone was detected once. The chain recombines TRBV5-6 with TRBJ1-1; D not resolved. The CDR3 length is 11 residues. Germline V gene lookup returns CDR1 SGHDT and CDR2 YYEEEE. Trimming left V 5 bases short and J 1 base short, with 3 bases between. Written as DNA, the CDR3 is TGTGCCAGCAGTAAGAACACTGAAGCTTTCTTT. It codes for CASSKNTEAFF.

The rearrangement joins TRBV29-1 to TRBJ1-1, with TRBD1 matching 7 bases. The CDR3 runs to 15 residues. Germline assignment: CDR1 SQVTM and CDR2 ANQGSEA. With V trimmed by 7 bases and J by 1 base, 12 bases remained unmatched. The CDR3 DNA reads as TGCAGCGCCCTTCAGGGGGTTACGAGGAACACTGAAGCTTTCTTT. Encoded protein: CSALQGVTRNTEAFF.

The V call is TRBV18, the J call TRBJ1-5; no definite D call. Germline-derived CDR1 and CDR2 are KGHSH and LQKENI. This CDR3 is 15 amino acids long. Trimming took 2 bases from V and 1 from J, leaving 9 bases between them. CDR3 protein: CASSPGQISNQPQHF. The DNA for the CDR3 is TGTGCCAGCTCACCAGGGCAGATCAGCAATCAGCCCCAGCATTTT.

The chain combines TRBV6-5 with TRBJ1-2; possible D gene TRBD1, 5 bases. CDR1 is MNHEY and CDR2 is SVGAGI in the germline V gene. Trimming shortened V by 6 bases and J by 8 bases, and 19 bases separated the two germline ends. CDR3 length equals 14 residues. The CDR3 nucleotides read TGTGCCAGCAGCGGAGTGAAGGGGCTGGGCGGCTACACCTTC. As protein: CASSGVKGLGGYTF.

The chain carries TRBV2 and TRBJ2-7; TRBD1 matches at 7 bases. From germline, CDR1 is SNHLY and CDR2 FYNNEI. V dropped 5 bases and J dropped 2; count of bases not matched to a gene: 6. The CDR3 runs 14 residues. The DNA of the CDR3 is TGTGCCAGCAGTACGGGACAGCCTCCCTACGAGCAGTACTTC. It specifies CASSTGQPPYEQYF.

This chain links TRBV11-2 with TRBJ2-5, with D hard to call. V shed 0 bases and J shed 2 bases, with 13 bases lying between them. This CDR3 comprises 16 residues. In germline, CDR1 is SGHAT, CDR2 FQNNGV. The CDR3 sequence is CASSLDLGQTQETQYF. DNA of the CDR3: TGTGCCAGCAGCTTAGATCTAGGTCAGACGCAAGAGACCCAGTACTTC.